Listed here are 10 T cell receptor beta chains from one sample, sequenced in a study of identical twins. TCRdb independently ran MiXCR on the 5' RACE reads; one entry per CDR3 protein. The data contain more than 650,000 distinct CDR3 sequences, less than 7% of them singletons. The sequenced sample consisted of naive T cells sorted from blood. These receptor sequences come from a man aged 18 to 30 in good health.

This sequence joins TRBV9 and TRBJ1-5; D call uncertain. The CDR3 sequence is 15 residues long. Germline-derived CDR1 and CDR2 are SGDLS and YYNGEE. The V gene lost 0 bases and the J gene lost 0 bases, with 7 bases spanning the gap. The CDR3 DNA sequence: TGTGCCAGCAGCGTAGGAGTAGATAGCAATCAGCCCCAGCATTTT. This sequence encodes CASSVGVDSNQPQHF.

This clonotype was counted many times. This chain links TRBV12-3 or TRBV12-4 with TRBJ2-3; tentatively, D is TRBD1 (5 bases). The CDR3 has 14 residues. V lost 5 bases and J lost 3, with 12 bases in between. The CDR3: CASSASAGTDTQYF. CDR3 sequence (DNA): TGTGCCAGCAGTGCCTCCGCAGGGACAGATACGCAGTATTTT.

Many counts were recorded for this clonotype. This CDR3 is CSVTGPSDYGYTF. As DNA, the CDR3 is TGCAGCGTTACAGGGCCTTCGGACTATGGCTACACCTTC. The V gene is TRBV29-1, the J gene TRBJ1-2; tentative D call: TRBD1 (6 bases). The CDR3 totals 13 residues. Between the trimmed V and J ends, which lost 5 bases and 3 bases, there was a span of 13 bases. CDR1 is SQVTM and CDR2 is ANQGSEA in the germline V gene. Complete variable domain (other parts from reference TRBV29-1 and TRBJ1-2): SAVISQKPSRDICQRGTSLTIQCQVDSQVTMMFWYRQQPGQSLTLIATANQGSEATYESGFVIDKFPISRPNLTFSTLTVSNMSPEDSSIYLCSVTGPSDYGYTFGSGTRLTVV.

This clonotype has a count of ten or more. The rearrangement links TRBV5-5 to TRBJ2-3; 9 bases are shared with TRBD2. This CDR3 comprises 14 residues. V shed 9 bases and J 4 bases; nucleotides not matched to a gene: 9. The germline V gene has CDR1 SGHKS and CDR2 YYEKEE (reference sequence). The CDR3 loop is CAMGVAGVADTQYF. The CDR3 DNA sequence: TGTGCCATGGGGGTAGCGGGAGTGGCAGATACGCAGTATTTT.

A remark on this clonotype: A read error may be the cause here, since a much bigger clone is one base away. The gene calls are TRBV5-1 and TRBJ2-7; a weak D match, TRBD1 (6 bases). Germline CDR1 is SGHRS and CDR2 is YFSETQ. This CDR3 is built from 13 residues. CDR3 amino acids: CASSSGHGNELYF. The CDR3 DNA follows: TGCGCCAGCAGCTCGGGACACGGAAACGAGCTGTACTTC. Together with reference TRBV5-1 and TRBJ2-7, the CDR3 gives the full variable domain: KAGVTQTPRYLIKTRGQQVTLSCSPISGHRSVSWYQQTPGQGLQFLFEYFSETQRNKGNFPGRFSGRQFSNSRSEMNVSTLELGDSALYLCASSSGHGNELYFGPGTRLTVT.

The rearrangement joins TRBV7-2 to TRBJ2-3; D unresolved. Germline lookup yields CDR1 SGHTA and CDR2 FQGNSA. Trimming took off 3 bases at V and 7 bases at J, with 14 bases between the two ends. The CDR3 consists of 14 residues. CDR3 coding DNA: TGTGCCAGCAGCTTGGAGTTGACACAACATACGCAGTATTTT. Residues: CASSLELTQHTQYF.

This chain links TRBV28 with TRBJ2-2; D may correspond to TRBD1 or TRBD2 (6 bases each). Trimming pared 6 bases from V and 3 bases from J, leaving 11 bases between. CDR3 size: 14 residues. Germline-derived CDR1 and CDR2 are MDHEN and SYDVKM. The CDR3 bases are TGTGCCAGCAGATCCGGGGGCTACACCGGGGAGCTGTTTTTT. It encodes CASRSGGYTGELFF.

J is TRBJ2-1 and V is TRBV28, with a tentative D call TRBD1 (6 bases). Trimming pared 9 bases from V and 7 bases from J, leaving 19 bases between. CDR3 size: 14 residues. Looked up from germline, CDR1 is MDHEN and CDR2 is SYDVKM. The CDR3 DNA reads as TGTGCCAGTGATGACAGGCCTAATTTAAATGAGCAGTTCTTC. This codes for CASDDRPNLNEQFF.

This chain connects TRBV7-6 to TRBJ2-7, with TRBD1 matching 8 bases. V lost 4 bases to trimming and J lost 3 bases; unmatched junction nucleotides: 5. The CDR3 contains 14 residues. Germline lookup yields CDR1 SGHVS and CDR2 FNYEAQ. CDR3 coding DNA: TGTGCCAGCAGCTCCGACAGGGGCCGCTACGAGCAGTACTTC. Translating gives CASSSDRGRYEQYF. Drawing the rest from reference TRBV7-6 and TRBJ2-7, the complete variable domain is GAGVSQSPRYKVTKRGQDVALRCDPISGHVSLYWYRQALGQGPEFLTYFNYEAQQDKSGLPNDRFSAERPEGSISTLTIQRTEQRDSAMYRCASSSDRGRYEQYFGPGTRLTVT.

The chain has TRBV5-1 and TRBJ2-4; D tentatively fits TRBD1 or TRBD2 (5 bases each). V gave up 3 bases and J gave up 5 bases, with 18 bases separating them. CDR1 is SGHRS, CDR2 YFSETQ, per germline. This CDR3 region has 16 residues. The CDR3, as DNA: TGCGCCAGCAGCTCAAATATCCACGGGACGCAAAACATTCAGTACTTC. Its translation: CASSSNIHGTQNIQYF.